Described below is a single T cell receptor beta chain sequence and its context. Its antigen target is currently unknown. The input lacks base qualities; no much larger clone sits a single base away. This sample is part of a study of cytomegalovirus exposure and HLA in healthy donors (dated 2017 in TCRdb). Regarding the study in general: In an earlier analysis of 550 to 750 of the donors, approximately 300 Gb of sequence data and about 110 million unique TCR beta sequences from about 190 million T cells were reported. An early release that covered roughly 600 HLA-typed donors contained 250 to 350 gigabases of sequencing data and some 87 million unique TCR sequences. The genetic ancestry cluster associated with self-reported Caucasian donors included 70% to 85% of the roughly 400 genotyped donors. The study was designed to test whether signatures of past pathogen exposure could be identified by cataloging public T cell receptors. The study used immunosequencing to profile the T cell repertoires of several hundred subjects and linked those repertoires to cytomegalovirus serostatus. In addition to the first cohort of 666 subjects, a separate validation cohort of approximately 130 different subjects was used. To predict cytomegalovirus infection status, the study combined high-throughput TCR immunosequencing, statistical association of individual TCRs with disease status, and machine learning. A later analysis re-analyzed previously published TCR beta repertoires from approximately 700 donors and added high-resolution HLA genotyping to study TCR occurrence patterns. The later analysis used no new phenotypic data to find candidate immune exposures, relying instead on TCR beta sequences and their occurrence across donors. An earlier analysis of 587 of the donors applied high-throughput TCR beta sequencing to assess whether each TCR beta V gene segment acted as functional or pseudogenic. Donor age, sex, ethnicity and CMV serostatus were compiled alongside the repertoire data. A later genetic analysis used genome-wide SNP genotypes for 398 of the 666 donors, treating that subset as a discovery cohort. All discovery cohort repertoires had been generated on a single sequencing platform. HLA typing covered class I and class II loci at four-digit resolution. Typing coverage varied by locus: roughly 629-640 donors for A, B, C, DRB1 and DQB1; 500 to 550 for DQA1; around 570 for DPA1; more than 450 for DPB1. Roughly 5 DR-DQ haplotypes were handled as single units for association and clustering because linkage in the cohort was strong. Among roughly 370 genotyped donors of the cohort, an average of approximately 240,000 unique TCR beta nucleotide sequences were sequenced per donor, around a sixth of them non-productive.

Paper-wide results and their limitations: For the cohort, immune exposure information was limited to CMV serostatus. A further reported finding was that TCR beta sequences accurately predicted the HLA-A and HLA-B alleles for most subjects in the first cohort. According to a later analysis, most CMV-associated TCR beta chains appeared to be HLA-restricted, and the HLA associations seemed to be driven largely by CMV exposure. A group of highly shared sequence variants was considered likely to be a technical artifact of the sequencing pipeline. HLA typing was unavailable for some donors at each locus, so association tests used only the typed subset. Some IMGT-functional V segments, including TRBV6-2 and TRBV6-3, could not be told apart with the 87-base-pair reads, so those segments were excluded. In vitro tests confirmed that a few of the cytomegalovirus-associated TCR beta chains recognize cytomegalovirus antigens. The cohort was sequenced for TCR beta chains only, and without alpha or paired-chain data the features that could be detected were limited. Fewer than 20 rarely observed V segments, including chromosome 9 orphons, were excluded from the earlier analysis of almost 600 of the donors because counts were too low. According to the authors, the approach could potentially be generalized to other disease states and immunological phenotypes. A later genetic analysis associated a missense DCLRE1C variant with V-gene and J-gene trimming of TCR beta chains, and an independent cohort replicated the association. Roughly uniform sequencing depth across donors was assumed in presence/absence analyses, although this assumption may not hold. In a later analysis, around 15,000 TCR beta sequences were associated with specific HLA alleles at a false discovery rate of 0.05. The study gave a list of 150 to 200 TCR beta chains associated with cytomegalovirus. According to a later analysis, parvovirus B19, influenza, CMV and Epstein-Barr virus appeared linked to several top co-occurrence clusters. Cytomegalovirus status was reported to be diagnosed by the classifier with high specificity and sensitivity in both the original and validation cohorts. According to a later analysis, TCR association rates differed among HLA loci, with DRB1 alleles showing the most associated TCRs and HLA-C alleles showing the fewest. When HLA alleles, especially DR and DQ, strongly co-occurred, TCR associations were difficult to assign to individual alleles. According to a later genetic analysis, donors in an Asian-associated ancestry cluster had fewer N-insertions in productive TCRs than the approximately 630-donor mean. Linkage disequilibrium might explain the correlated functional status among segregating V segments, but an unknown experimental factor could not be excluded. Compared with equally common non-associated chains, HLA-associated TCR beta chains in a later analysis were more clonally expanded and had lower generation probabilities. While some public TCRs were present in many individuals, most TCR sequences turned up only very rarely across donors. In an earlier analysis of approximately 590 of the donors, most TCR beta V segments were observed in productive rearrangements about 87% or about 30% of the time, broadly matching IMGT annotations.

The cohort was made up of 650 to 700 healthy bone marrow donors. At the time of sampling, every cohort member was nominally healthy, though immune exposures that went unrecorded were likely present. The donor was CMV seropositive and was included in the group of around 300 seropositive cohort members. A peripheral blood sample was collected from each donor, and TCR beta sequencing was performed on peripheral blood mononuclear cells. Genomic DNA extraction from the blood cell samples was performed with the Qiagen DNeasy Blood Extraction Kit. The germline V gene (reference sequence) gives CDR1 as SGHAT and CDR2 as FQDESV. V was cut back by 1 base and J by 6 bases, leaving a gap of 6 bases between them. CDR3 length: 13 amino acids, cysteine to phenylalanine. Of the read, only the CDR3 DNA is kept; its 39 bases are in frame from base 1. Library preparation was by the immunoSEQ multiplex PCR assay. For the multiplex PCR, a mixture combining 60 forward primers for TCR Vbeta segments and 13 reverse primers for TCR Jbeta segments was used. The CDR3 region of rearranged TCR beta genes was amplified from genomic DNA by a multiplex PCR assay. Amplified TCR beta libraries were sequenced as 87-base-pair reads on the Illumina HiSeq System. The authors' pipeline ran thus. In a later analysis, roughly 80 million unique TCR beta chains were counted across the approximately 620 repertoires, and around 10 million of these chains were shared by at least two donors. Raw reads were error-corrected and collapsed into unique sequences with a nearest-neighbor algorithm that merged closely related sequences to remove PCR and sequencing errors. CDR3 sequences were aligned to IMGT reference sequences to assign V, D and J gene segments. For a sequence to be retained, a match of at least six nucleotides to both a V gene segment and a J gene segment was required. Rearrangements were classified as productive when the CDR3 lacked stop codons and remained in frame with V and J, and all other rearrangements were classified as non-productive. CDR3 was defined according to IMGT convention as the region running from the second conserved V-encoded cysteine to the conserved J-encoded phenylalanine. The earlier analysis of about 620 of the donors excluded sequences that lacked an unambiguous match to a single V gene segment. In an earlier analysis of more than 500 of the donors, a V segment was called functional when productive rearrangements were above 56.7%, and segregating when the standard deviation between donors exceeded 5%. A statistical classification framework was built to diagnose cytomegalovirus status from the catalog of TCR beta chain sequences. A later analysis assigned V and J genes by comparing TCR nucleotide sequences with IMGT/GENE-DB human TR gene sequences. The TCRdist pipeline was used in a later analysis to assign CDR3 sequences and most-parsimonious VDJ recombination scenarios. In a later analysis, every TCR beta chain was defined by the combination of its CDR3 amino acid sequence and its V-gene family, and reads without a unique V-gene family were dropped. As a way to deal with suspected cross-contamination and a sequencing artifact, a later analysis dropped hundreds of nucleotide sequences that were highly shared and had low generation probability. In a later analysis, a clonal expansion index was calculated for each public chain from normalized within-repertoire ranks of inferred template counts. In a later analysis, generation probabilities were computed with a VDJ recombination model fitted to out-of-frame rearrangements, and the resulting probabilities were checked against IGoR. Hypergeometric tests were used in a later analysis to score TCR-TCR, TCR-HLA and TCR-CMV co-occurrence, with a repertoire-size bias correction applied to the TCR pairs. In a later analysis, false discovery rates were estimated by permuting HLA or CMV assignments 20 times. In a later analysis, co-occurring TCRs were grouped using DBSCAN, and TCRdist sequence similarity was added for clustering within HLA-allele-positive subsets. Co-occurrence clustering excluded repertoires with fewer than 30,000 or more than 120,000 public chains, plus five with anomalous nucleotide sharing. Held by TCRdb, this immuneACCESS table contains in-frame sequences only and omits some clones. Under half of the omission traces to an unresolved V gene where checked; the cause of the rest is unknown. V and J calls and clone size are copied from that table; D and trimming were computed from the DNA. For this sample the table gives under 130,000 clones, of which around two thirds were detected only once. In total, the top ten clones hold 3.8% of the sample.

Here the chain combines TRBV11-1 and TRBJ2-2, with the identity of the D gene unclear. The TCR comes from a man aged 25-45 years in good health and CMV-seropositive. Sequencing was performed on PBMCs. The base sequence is TGTGCCAGCAGCTTAGATCAGGCCGGGGAGCTGTTTTTT. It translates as CASSLDQAGELFF.